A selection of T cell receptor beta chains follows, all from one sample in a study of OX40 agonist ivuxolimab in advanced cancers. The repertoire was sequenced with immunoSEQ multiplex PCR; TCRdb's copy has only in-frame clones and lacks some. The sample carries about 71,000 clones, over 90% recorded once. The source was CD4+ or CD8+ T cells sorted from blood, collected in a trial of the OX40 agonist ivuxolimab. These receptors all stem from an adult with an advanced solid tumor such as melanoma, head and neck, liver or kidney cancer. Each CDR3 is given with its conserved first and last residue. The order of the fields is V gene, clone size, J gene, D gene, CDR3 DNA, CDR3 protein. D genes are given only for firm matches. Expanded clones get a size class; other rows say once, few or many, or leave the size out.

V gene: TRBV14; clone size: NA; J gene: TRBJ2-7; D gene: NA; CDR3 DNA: TGTGCCAGCAGCCAAGTTGAGGCGATCTCCTACGAGCAGTACTTC; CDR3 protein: CASSQVEAISYEQYF
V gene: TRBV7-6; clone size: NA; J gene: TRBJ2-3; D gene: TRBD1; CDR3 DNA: TGTGCCAGCAGCCTTGGACAGGGCGCAGATACGCAGTATTTT; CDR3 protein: CASSLGQGADTQYF
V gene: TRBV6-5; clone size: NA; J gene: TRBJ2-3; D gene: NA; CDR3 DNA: TGTGCCAGCAGTTACGCCGAGAGCACAGATACGCAGTATTTT; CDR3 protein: CASSYAESTDTQYF
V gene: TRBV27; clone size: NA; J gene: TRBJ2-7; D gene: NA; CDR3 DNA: TGTGCCAGCAGTTTGTATGGGGGAGACAACTCCTACGAGCAGTACTTC; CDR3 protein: CASSLYGGDNSYEQYF
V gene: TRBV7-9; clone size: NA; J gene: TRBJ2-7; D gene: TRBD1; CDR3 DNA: TGTGCCAGCAGTCACCCCCGGGACAGGGGTTTCTCCTACGAGCAGTACTTC; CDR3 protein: CASSHPRDRGFSYEQYF
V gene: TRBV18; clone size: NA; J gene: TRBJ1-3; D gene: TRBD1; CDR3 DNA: TGTGCCAGCTCACCTGGCAGGGGGGACGGAAACACCATATATTTT; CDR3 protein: CASSPGRGDGNTIYF
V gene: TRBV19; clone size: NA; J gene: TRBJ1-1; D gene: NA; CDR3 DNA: TGTGCCAGTAGTCCAAAAACAGGGAGCACTGAAGCTTTCTTT; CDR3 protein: CASSPKTGSTEAFF
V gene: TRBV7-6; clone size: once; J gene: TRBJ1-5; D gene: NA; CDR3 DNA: TGTGCCAGCAGCGCCTGGGTCAATCAGCCCCAGCATTTT; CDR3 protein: CASSAWVNQPQHF
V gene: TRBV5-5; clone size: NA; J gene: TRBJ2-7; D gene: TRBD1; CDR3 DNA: TGTGCCAGCAGGGCGACAGGGGATAACTCCTACGAGCAGTACTTC; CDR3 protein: CASRATGDNSYEQYF
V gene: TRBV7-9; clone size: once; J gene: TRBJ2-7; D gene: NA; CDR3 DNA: TGTGCCAGCAGCTCCGGGGCCGTTCGGATGGACAGATCCTACGAGCAGTACTTC; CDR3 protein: CASSSGAVRMDRSYEQYF
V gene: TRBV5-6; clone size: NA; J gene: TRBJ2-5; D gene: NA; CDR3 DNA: TGTGCCAGCAGCTTGGCTGGTGGGCGGGAGACCCAGTACTTC; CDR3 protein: CASSLAGGRETQYF
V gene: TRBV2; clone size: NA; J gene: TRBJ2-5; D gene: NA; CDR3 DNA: TGTGCCAGCAGTGAAGCCACAGGGATCCAAGAGACCCAGTACTTC; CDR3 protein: CASSEATGIQETQYF
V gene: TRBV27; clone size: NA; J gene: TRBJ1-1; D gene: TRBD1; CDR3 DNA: TGTGCCAGCAGTTTATCGGGGGCAGGGGGCCCCACTGAAGCTTTCTTT; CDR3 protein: CASSLSGAGGPTEAFF
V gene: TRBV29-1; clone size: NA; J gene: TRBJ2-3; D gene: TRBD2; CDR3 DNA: TGCAGCGTTGGATGGCTAGCGGGAAGAGAGGCAGATACGCAGTATTTT; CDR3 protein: CSVGWLAGREADTQYF
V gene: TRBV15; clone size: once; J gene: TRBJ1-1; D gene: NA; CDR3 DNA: TGTGCCACCAGCAGAGGCCCCCAAGAGAACACTGAAGCTTTCTTT; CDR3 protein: CATSRGPQENTEAFF
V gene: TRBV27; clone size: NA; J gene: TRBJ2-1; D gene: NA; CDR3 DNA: TGTGCCAGCAGGCGTGGGGGGAACAATGAGCAGTTCTTC; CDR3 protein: CASRRGGNNEQFF
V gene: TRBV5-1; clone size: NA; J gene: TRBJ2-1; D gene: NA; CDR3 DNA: TGCGCCAGCAGCTTGGGGACCACAGAGCAGTTCTTC; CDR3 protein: CASSLGTTEQFF